This TCR beta chain was documented in a study of blood T cell repertoires in COVID-19. The CDR3 has 14 residues. Per the germline V gene, CDR1 is SGHVS and CDR2 is FQNEAQ. Trimming took off 2 bases at V and 7 bases at J, with 11 bases between the two ends. The table came from immunoSEQ multiplex PCR; TCRdb's copy has only in-frame clones and leaves some out. The sample has 300,000 to 450,000 clones, roughly 86% seen once; the top ten hold about 1.2%. The sequence came from a human donor with acute or convalescent COVID-19. The donor label of this sample is uncertain. The genes are TRBV7-8 and TRBJ2-2; tentative D call: TRBD2 (6 bases). The specimen was peripheral blood. CDR3: CASSLLRGHGELFF. The CDR3 DNA follows: TGTGCCAGCAGCTTACTGCGGGGTCACGGGGAGCTGTTTTTT.